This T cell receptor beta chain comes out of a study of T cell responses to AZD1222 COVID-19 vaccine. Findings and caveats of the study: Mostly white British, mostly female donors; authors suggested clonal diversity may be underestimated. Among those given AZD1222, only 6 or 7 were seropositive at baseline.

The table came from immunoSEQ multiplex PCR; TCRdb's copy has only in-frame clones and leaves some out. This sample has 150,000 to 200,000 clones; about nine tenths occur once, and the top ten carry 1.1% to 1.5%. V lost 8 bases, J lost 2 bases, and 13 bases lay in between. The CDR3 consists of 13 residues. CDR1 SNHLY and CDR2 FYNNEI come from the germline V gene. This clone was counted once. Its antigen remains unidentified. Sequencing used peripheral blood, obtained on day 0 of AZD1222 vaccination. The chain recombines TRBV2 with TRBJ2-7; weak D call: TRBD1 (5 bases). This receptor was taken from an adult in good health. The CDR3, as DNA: TGTGCCAGCGGGCAGGGATTTCCCTACGAGCAGTACTTC. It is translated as CASGQGFPYEQYF.